This T cell receptor beta chain emerged from a study of T cell repertoires in cytomegalovirus infection. On the study more broadly: Indications of both CMV infection and matching HLA type were provided by public TCR beta signatures.

In TCRdb, the reads were re-called with MiXCR into one record per CDR3 protein. Here the sample spans over 250,000 distinct CDR3 sequences, less than 25% being singletons. V was pared by 3 bases and J by 0 bases, with 3 bases of the junction left unmatched. This CDR3 is 15 amino acids long. Germline V gene data show CDR1 as SGHRS and CDR2 as YFSETQ. This clonotype was detected a few times. Its antigen is unknown. Study outcomes and limitations: Cumulative public TCR beta family frequency identified CMV carriers with the relevant HLA.

This receptor was identified in a human donor in good health (CMV status not recorded). Some clones in this sample may be carry-over from other donors' samples. The chain carries TRBV5-1 and TRBJ2-7, with 10 positions matching TRBD2. Material: cultured PBMCs, obtained from culture after CMV antigen stimulation. CDR3 coding DNA: TGCGCCAGCAGCTCGGGGACTAGCGTCTCCTACGAGCAGTACTTC. Translation gives CASSSGTSVSYEQYF. Filled out from reference TRBV5-1 and TRBJ2-7, the complete variable domain reads KAGVTQTPRYLIKTRGQQVTLSCSPISGHRSVSWYQQTPGQGLQFLFEYFSETQRNKGNFPGRFSGRQFSNSRSEMNVSTLELGDSALYLCASSSGTSVSYEQYFGPGTRLTVT.